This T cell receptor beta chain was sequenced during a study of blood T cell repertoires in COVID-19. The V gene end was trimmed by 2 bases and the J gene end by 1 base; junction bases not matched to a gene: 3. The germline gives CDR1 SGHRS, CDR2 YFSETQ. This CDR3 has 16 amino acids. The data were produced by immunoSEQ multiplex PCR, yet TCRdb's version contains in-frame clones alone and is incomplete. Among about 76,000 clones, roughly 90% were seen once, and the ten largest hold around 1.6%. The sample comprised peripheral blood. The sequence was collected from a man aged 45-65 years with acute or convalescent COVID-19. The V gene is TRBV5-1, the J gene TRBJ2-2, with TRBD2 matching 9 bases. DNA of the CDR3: TGCGCCAGCAGCTTCGCTAGCGGGAAGAACACCGGGGAGCTGTTTTTT. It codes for CASSFASGKNTGELFF.